This T cell receptor (beta chain) was identified in a study of T-cell memory formation after mild COVID-19. Findings and limits, study-wide: Some clones that responded were present in memory (sampled pre-infection), which suggests cross-reactive memory joined. Researchers could not confirm that second-wave clones peaking on day 37 targeted SARS-CoV-2.

5'RACE primed at constant segments yielded TCR alpha and TCR beta cDNA libraries bearing sample barcodes and UMIs. TCRdb fed the 5' RACE reads into MiXCR, producing one record per CDR3 protein. The table records 430,000 or so distinct CDR3 sequences, 25% of them present only once. With regard to this clonotype: Its specificity is unknown.

V was shortened by 0 bases and J by 2 bases, with 24 bases between the two germline ends. Looked up from germline, CDR1 is SEHNR and CDR2 is FQNEAQ (reference sequence). The CDR3 extends over 20 amino acids. Material for sequencing was PBMCs or a T cell subset sorted from them (not recorded which). This TCR was sampled from an adult woman who had mild COVID-19 (a few samples of this study predate the infection). Cell type and time point are not known. The chain links TRBV7-9 to TRBJ2-3, with TRBD2 as a possible D gene (5 bases). The CDR3 spells CASSLARALGVSSATDTQYF. CDR3 bases: TGTGCCAGCAGCTTAGCAAGGGCCCTCGGGGTCTCCTCGGCCACAGATACGCAGTATTTT.